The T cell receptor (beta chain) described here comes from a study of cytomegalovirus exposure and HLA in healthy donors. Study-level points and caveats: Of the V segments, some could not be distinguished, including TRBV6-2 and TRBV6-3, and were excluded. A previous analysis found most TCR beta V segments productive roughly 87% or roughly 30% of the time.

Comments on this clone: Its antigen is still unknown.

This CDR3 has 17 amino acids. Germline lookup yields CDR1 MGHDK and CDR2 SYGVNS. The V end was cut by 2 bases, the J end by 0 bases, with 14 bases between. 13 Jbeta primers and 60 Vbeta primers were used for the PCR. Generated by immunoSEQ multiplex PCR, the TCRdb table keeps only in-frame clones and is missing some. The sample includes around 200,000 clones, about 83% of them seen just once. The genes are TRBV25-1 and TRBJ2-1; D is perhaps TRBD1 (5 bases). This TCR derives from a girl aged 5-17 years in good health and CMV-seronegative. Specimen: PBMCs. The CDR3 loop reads CASSETIGASSYNEQFF. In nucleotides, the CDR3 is TGTGCCAGCAGTGAAACGATTGGGGCCAGCTCCTACAATGAGCAGTTCTTC.